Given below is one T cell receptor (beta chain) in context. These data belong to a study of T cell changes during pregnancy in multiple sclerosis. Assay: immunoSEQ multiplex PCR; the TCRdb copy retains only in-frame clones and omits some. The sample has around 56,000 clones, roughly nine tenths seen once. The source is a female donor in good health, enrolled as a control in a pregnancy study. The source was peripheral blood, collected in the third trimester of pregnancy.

The DNA for the CDR3 is TGTGCCAGCAGTTTCGGCAGGGGAGGGCTCGAGACCCAGTACTTC. It specifies CASSFGRGGLETQYF. The chain recombines TRBV28 with TRBJ2-5, with D possibly matching TRBD2 (7 bases). This CDR3 comprises 15 residues. From germline, CDR1 is MDHEN and CDR2 SYDVKM. V dropped 3 bases and J dropped 5 bases, with 16 bases sitting between them.